The clone carrying this TCR beta chain was recorded a few times. Antigen: not known. With 60 Vbeta and 13 Jbeta primers, the PCR was carried out. Assay used: immunoSEQ multiplex PCR; TCRdb lists only in-frame clones, some missing. The sample lists about 140,000 clones, roughly four fifths occurring once. Germline CDR1 SGHKS, CDR2 YYEKEE (reference sequence). This CDR3 is 15 amino acids long. V was pared by 4 bases and J by 4 bases, with 17 bases between. The record originates from a study of cytomegalovirus exposure and HLA in healthy donors. The wider study: Early released data had approximately 86 million unique TCRs, all coming from HLA-typed donors. Study-wide findings and caveats: In a later analysis, common viral pathogens appeared linked to several of the most significant clusters. In the analysis, some V segments, TRBV6-2 and TRBV6-3 included, were excluded as indistinguishable. It was taken for granted in presence/absence analyses that sequencing depth across donors was roughly uniform.

This sequence originates from a woman aged 50 to 60 in good health and CMV-seronegative. The sequenced sample consisted of PBMCs. The V call is TRBV5-5, the J call TRBJ1-2, with a tentative D call TRBD1 (5 bases). CDR3 sequence reads: CASSGAGRGVYGYTF. The CDR3 DNA reads TGTGCCAGCAGCGGCGCGGGGCGCGGAGTCTATGGCTACACCTTC.